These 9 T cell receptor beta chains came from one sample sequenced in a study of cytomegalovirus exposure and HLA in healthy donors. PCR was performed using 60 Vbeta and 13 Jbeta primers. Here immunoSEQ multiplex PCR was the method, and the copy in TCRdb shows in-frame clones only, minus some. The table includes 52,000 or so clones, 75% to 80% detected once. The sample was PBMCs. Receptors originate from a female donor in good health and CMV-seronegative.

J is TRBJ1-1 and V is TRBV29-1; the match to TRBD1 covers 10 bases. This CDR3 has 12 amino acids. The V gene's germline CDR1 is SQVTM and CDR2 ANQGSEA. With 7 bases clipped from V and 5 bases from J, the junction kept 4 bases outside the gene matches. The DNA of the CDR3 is TGCAGCGGAACGGGACAGGGGACTGAAGCTTTCTTT. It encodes CSGTGQGTEAFF.

The CDR3 region is CASGATGGTDTQYF. In DNA form, the CDR3 reads TGCGCCAGCGGTGCCACAGGGGGCACAGATACGCAGTATTTT. The chain recombines TRBV10-1 with TRBJ2-3; TRBD1 matches 7 bases. Trimming at V came to 8 bases and at J to 1 base, leaving 6 bases not matched to a gene. The CDR3 length is 14 residues. Germline V gene data show CDR1 as WNHNN and CDR2 as SYGVQD (reference sequence).

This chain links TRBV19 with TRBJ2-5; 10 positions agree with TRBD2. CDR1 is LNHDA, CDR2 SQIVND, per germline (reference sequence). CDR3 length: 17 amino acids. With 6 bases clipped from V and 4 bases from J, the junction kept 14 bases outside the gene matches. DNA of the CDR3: TGTGCCAGTAGCCGAGGAAGCGCAGCGGGGGGGGGAGAGACCCAGTACTTC. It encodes CASSRGSAAGGGETQYF.

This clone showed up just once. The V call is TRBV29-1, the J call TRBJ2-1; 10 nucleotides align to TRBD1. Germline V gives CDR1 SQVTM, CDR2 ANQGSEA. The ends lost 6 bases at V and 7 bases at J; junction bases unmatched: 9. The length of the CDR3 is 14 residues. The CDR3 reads CSVGDRGGDNEQFF. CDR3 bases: TGCAGCGTAGGGGACAGGGGAGGAGATAATGAGCAGTTCTTC.

The CDR3 region has the DNA TGTGCCAGCTCACCGGGACAGGGATATGGCTACACCTTC. Its translation is CASSPGQGYGYTF. This sequence joins TRBV18 and TRBJ1-2; 9 nucleotides agree with TRBD1. The CDR3 is 13 amino acids. The germline gives CDR1 KGHSH, CDR2 LQKENI. Losses at the gene ends were 3 bases for V and 5 bases for J; bases not matched to a gene: 1.

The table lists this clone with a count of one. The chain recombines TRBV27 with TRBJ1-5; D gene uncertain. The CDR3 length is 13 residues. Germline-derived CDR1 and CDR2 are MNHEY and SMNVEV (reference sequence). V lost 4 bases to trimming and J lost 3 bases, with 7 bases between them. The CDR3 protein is CASSSQANQPQHF. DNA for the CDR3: TGTGCCAGCAGTTCCCAGGCCAATCAGCCCCAGCATTTT.

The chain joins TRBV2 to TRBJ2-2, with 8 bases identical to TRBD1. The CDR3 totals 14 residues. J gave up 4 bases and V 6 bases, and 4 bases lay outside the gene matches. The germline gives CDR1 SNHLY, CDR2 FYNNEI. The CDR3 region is CASRGQGTTGELFF. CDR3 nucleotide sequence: TGTGCCAGCAGAGGACAGGGAACCACCGGGGAGCTGTTTTTT. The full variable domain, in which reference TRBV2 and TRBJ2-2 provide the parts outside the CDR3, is EPEVTQTPSHQVTQMGQEVILRCVPISNHLYFYWYRQILGQKVEFLVSFYNNEISEKSEIFDDQFSVERPDGSNFTLKIRSTKLEDSAMYFCASRGQGTTGELFFGEGSRLTVL.

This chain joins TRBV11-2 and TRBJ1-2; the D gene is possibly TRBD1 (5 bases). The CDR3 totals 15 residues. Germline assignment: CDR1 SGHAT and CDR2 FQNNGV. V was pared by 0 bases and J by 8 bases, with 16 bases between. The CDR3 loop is CASSLEPRVLGGYTF. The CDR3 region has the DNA TGTGCCAGCAGCTTAGAACCCAGGGTCCTGGGGGGCTACACCTTC.

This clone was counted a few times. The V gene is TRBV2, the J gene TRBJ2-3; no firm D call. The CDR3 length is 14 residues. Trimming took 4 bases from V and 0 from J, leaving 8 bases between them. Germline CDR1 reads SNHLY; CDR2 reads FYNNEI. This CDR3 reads CASSGVTSTDTQYF. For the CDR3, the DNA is TGTGCCAGCAGTGGAGTAACTAGCACAGATACGCAGTATTTT.